These T cell receptor beta chains were read from a single sample in a study of cytomegalovirus exposure and HLA in healthy donors. The method was immunoSEQ multiplex PCR; TCRdb's version includes in-frame clones alone and lacks a portion of them. Of about 130,000 clones in the sample, around 78% were seen once. Material: PBMCs. The receptors were sampled from a man aged 40-49 years in good health and CMV-seronegative. Both conserved end residues are part of each CDR3. The D gene is left open where the match is weak. Some rows have no size entry. The others give once, few or many, or a class for an expanded clone.

v_call: TRBV29-1; clone_size: .; j_call: TRBJ1-1; d_call: .; cdr3_aa: CSVQGNTEAFF; cdr3_nt: TGCAGCGTCCAGGGGAACACTGAAGCTTTCTTT
v_call: TRBV9; clone_size: .; j_call: TRBJ1-5; d_call: TRBD1; cdr3_aa: CASSGTGVNQPQHF; cdr3_nt: TGTGCCAGCAGCGGGACAGGGGTTAATCAGCCCCAGCATTTT
v_call: TRBV5-4; clone_size: .; j_call: TRBJ1-2; d_call: .; cdr3_aa: CASSWINQRNGYTF; cdr3_nt: TGTGCCAGCAGCTGGATAAATCAGAGGAATGGCTACACCTTC
v_call: TRBV2; clone_size: few; j_call: TRBJ2-7; d_call: .; cdr3_aa: CASSERVEQYF; cdr3_nt: TGTGCCAGCAGTGAACGTGTCGAGCAGTACTTC
v_call: TRBV5-1; clone_size: .; j_call: TRBJ2-7; d_call: .; cdr3_aa: CASSLAVEKPSYEQYF; cdr3_nt: TGCGCCAGCAGCTTGGCCGTAGAAAAACCATCCTACGAGCAGTACTTC
v_call: TRBV29-1; clone_size: .; j_call: TRBJ2-3; d_call: TRBD2; cdr3_aa: CSGRGGDDTQYF; cdr3_nt: TGCAGCGGCCGGGGGGGGGACGATACGCAGTATTTT
v_call: TRBV5-5; clone_size: .; j_call: TRBJ2-7; d_call: TRBD2; cdr3_aa: CASSLVGSGGPPSYEQYF; cdr3_nt: TGTGCCAGCAGCTTGGTAGGTAGCGGGGGGCCACCCTCCTACGAGCAGTACTTC
v_call: TRBV28; clone_size: .; j_call: TRBJ2-7; d_call: .; cdr3_aa: CASSLRQTYEQYF; cdr3_nt: TGTGCCAGCAGTTTAAGACAGACCTACGAGCAGTACTTC
v_call: TRBV5-4; clone_size: few; j_call: TRBJ1-5; d_call: .; cdr3_aa: CASSSSVPHF; cdr3_nt: TGTGCCAGCAGCAGTTCAGTCCCGCATTTT
v_call: TRBV28; clone_size: .; j_call: TRBJ2-2; d_call: .; cdr3_aa: CASRGGAVATGELFF; cdr3_nt: TGTGCCAGCAGAGGTGGGGCAGTGGCCACCGGGGAGCTGTTTTTT
v_call: TRBV5-8; clone_size: once; j_call: TRBJ2-5; d_call: TRBD2; cdr3_aa: CANTLATSGEETQYF; cdr3_nt: TGTGCCAACACTCTTGCGACTAGCGGGGAAGAGACCCAGTACTTC
v_call: TRBV5-6; clone_size: few; j_call: TRBJ1-6; d_call: .; cdr3_aa: CASSLGGGDSPLHF; cdr3_nt: TGTGCCAGCAGCTTGGGGGGCGGGGATTCACCCCTCCACTTT
v_call: TRBV5-4; clone_size: .; j_call: TRBJ1-6; d_call: TRBD1; cdr3_aa: CASSKDRLSYNSPLHF; cdr3_nt: TGTGCCAGCAGCAAGGACAGGCTCTCCTATAATTCACCCCTCCACTTT
v_call: TRBV10-3; clone_size: .; j_call: TRBJ2-6; d_call: .; cdr3_aa: CAISESWYGGSGANVLTF; cdr3_nt: TGTGCCATCAGTGAGTCGTGGTATGGAGGCTCTGGGGCCAACGTCCTGACTTTC
v_call: TRBV29-1; clone_size: .; j_call: TRBJ1-1; d_call: .; cdr3_aa: CSVHSAGFTEAFF; cdr3_nt: TGCAGCGTTCATTCAGCAGGGTTCACTGAAGCTTTCTTT
v_call: TRBV25-1; clone_size: .; j_call: TRBJ1-5; d_call: .; cdr3_aa: CASSAHYNQPQHF; cdr3_nt: TGTGCCAGCAGTGCCCACTATAATCAGCCCCAGCATTTT
v_call: TRBV5-6; clone_size: .; j_call: TRBJ2-5; d_call: .; cdr3_aa: CASSLDRGQSETQYF; cdr3_nt: TGTGCCAGCAGCTTGGATAGAGGACAGTCGGAGACCCAGTACTTC
v_call: TRBV14; clone_size: .; j_call: TRBJ2-7; d_call: .; cdr3_aa: CASSRGWNEQYF; cdr3_nt: TGTGCCAGCAGTAGGGGTTGGAACGAGCAGTACTTC
v_call: TRBV11-1; clone_size: .; j_call: TRBJ2-7; d_call: TRBD1; cdr3_aa: CASRYRTGEDYEQYF; cdr3_nt: TGTGCCAGCAGGTACAGGACAGGAGAGGACTACGAGCAGTACTTC
v_call: TRBV5-1; clone_size: .; j_call: TRBJ2-2; d_call: TRBD2; cdr3_aa: CASSVLAGGLTGELFF; cdr3_nt: TGCGCCAGCAGCGTACTAGCGGGGGGTCTCACCGGGGAGCTGTTTTTT
v_call: TRBV6-5; clone_size: few; j_call: TRBJ1-1; d_call: .; cdr3_aa: CASSLQGRNTEAFF; cdr3_nt: TGTGCCAGCAGCCTACAGGGCCGGAACACTGAAGCTTTCTTT
v_call: TRBV10-1; clone_size: few; j_call: TRBJ1-5; d_call: TRBD1; cdr3_aa: CASSGGRGGSYF; cdr3_nt: TGCGCCAGCAGTGGGGGGAGAGGGGGCAGCTACTTT
v_call: TRBV5-6; clone_size: .; j_call: TRBJ2-2; d_call: TRBD2; cdr3_aa: CASSLGLALNTGELFF; cdr3_nt: TGTGCCAGCAGCTTGGGACTAGCCCTAAACACCGGGGAGCTGTTTTTT
v_call: TRBV30; clone_size: .; j_call: TRBJ2-3; d_call: TRBD2; cdr3_aa: CAWSALGGDTQYF; cdr3_nt: TGTGCCTGGAGTGCACTCGGGGGGGATACGCAGTATTTT
v_call: TRBV2; clone_size: .; j_call: TRBJ2-5; d_call: .; cdr3_aa: CASSGSTGRETQYF; cdr3_nt: TGTGCCAGCAGTGGCTCCACAGGGCGAGAGACCCAGTACTTC
v_call: TRBV27; clone_size: .; j_call: TRBJ1-1; d_call: .; cdr3_aa: CASSLSREKWTEAFF; cdr3_nt: TGTGCCAGCAGTTTATCGAGGGAGAAATGGACTGAAGCTTTCTTT
v_call: TRBV5-1; clone_size: .; j_call: TRBJ2-1; d_call: .; cdr3_aa: CASRTGGEQFF; cdr3_nt: TGCGCCAGCCGCACCGGAGGTGAGCAGTTCTTC
v_call: TRBV15; clone_size: .; j_call: TRBJ1-5; d_call: .; cdr3_aa: CATSRVLRTAKAKPQHF; cdr3_nt: TGTGCCACCAGCAGAGTACTAAGGACAGCCAAAGCGAAGCCCCAGCATTTT